The sequence of this T cell receptor (beta chain) was determined in a study of blood T cell repertoires in COVID-19. Study-level information: COVID-19 samples, acute and convalescent, were from the United States, Italy and Spain. T cells, B-cell-depleted T cells, or PBMCs supplied cDNA or gDNA.

This clone occurred a few times. Trimming took off 1 base at V and 0 bases at J, with 9 bases between the two ends. CDR1 and CDR2 (germline): KGHSH, LQKENI. The CDR3 runs to 15 residues. Original processing notes: Amplification from reference gene primers served as the basis for estimated nucleated cell counts. Some clones are missing from TCRdb's copy, which holds only in-frame ones; the method was immunoSEQ multiplex PCR. V and J calls and clone size are as listed in that table; D and trimming were resolved from the DNA. Of roughly 40,000 clones in the sample, approximately 86% are singletons; the top ten hold more than 4.5%.

The material sequenced was peripheral blood. The sequence derives from a man in his forties with active COVID-19. J is TRBJ1-2 and V is TRBV18; TRBD1 might be the D (5 bases). The CDR3: CASSPRDSTNYGYTF. CDR3 bases: TGTGCCAGCTCACCACGTGACAGTACTAACTATGGCTACACCTTC.